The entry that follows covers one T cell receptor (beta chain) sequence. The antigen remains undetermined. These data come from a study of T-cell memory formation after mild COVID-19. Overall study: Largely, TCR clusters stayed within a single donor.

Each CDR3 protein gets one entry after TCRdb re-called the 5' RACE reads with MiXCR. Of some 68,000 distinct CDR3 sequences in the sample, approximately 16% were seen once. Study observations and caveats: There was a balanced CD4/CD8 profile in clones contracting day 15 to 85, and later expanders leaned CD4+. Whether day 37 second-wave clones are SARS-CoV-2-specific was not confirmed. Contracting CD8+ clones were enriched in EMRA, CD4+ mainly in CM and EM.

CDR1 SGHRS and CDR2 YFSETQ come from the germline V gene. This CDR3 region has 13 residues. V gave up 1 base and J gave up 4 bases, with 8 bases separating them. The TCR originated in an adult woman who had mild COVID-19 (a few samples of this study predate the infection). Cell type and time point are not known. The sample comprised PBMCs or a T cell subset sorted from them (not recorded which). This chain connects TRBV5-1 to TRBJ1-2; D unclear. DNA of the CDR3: TGCGCCAGCAGCTTGTCCTCCGCCTATGGCTACACCTTC. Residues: CASSLSSAYGYTF.